The source of this T cell receptor beta chain is a study of control samples from healthy donors and cancer patients. The CDR3 loop spans 14 amino acids. CDR1 and CDR2 from the germline V gene are MNHEY and SMNVEV (reference sequence). With 5 bases clipped from V and 4 bases from J, the junction kept 7 bases outside the gene matches. Produced via immunoSEQ multiplex PCR; TCRdb's table is partial and in-frame only. The sample shows 100,000 or so clones, approximately 90% of them seen only once. This TCR was recovered from a man aged 25-45 years in good health. The sample taken for sequencing was blood. This chain uses TRBV27 with TRBJ1-1, with 7 nucleotides matching TRBD1. CDR3 coding DNA: TGTGCCAGCAGTATACAGGGGATGGGCACTGAAGCTTTCTTT. It encodes CASSIQGMGTEAFF.